This is a list of T cell receptor beta chains from one sample in a study of T cell responses to AZD1222 COVID-19 vaccine. Generated by immunoSEQ multiplex PCR, the TCRdb table keeps only in-frame clones and is missing some. The top ten hold 3% to 3.5% of the sample, which has 150,000 to 180,000 clones, around 90% seen once. Sequences were derived from peripheral blood, sampled on day 0 of AZD1222 vaccination. Receptor source: an adult in good health. Both conserved end residues are part of each CDR3. A D gene is named only where the DNA matches it firmly. For some rows the clone size is stated as once, few or many, or as a class when expanded; others skip it.

>.|TRBJ2-7|TRBV20-1|once
CSAQGGYEQYF
TGCAGTGCGCAGGGGGGGTACGAGCAGTACTTC
>.|TRBJ1-1|TRBV2|.
CASSVGGTRSWEAFF
TGTGCCAGCAGTGTGGGGGGGACGAGGAGTTGGGAAGCTTTCTTT
>.|TRBJ1-6|TRBV5-8|.
CASSLATGYDSPLHF
TGTGCCAGCAGCTTGGCCACAGGGTATGATTCACCCCTCCACTTT
>TRBD1|TRBJ1-1|TRBV3-1/TRBV3-2|.
CASSQPGRGPTEAFF
TGTGCCAGCAGCCAACCCGGCAGGGGGCCAACTGAAGCTTTCTTT
>TRBD2|TRBJ2-3|TRBV2|.
CASTRDTGLAGNTDTQYF
TGTGCCAGCACCCGAGACACGGGACTAGCGGGGAACACAGATACGCAGTATTTT
>.|TRBJ1-5|TRBV6-6|.
CATTNWGSQPQHF
TGTGCCACCACAAACTGGGGAAGTCAGCCCCAGCATTTT
>.|TRBJ1-2|TRBV18|.
CASSPNAPGQDYGYTF
TGTGCCAGCTCACCGAACGCTCCAGGACAAGACTATGGCTACACCTTC
>.|TRBJ1-2|TRBV5-6|.
CASSLRGANYGYTF
TGTGCCAGCAGCTTGCGAGGGGCTAACTATGGCTACACCTTC
>TRBD1|TRBJ1-5|TRBV6-5|.
CASSYRGLGQPQHF
TGTGCCAGCAGTTACAGGGGGCTCGGTCAGCCCCAGCATTTT
>.|TRBJ2-5|TRBV5-1|.
CASSSTGVRETQYF
TGCGCCAGCAGCTCGACCGGGGTCCGAGAGACCCAGTACTTC
>.|TRBJ1-5|TRBV19|.
CASSGDSNQPQHF
TGTGCCAGTAGTGGGGACAGCAATCAGCCCCAGCATTTT
>TRBD1|TRBJ2-7|TRBV6-2/TRBV6-3|.
CASSYSTRQGATYEQYF
TGTGCCAGCAGTTACTCGACTCGACAGGGGGCAACCTACGAGCAGTACTTC
>TRBD1|TRBJ1-6|TRBV25-1|.
CASSEIGDRGQSPLHF
TGTGCCAGCAGTGAAATAGGGGACAGGGGGCAGTCACCCCTCCACTTT
>.|TRBJ1-1|TRBV2|once
CASSEERGGAAFF
TGTGCCAGCAGTGAAGAGCGGGGTGGGGCAGCTTTCTTT
>TRBD1|TRBJ1-1|TRBV3-1/TRBV3-2|once
CASSQGTGWTNTEAFF
TGTGCCAGCAGCCAAGGGACAGGGTGGACGAACACTGAAGCTTTCTTT
>TRBD1|TRBJ2-7|TRBV6-5|.
CASSYWTGAPYEQYF
TGTGCCAGCAGTTACTGGACAGGGGCGCCCTACGAGCAGTACTTC
>.|TRBJ1-2|TRBV6-5|.
CASSLRGNYGYTF
TGTGCCAGCAGTCTAAGAGGGAACTATGGCTACACCTTC
>TRBD2|TRBJ2-2|TRBV6-4|.
CATTLGTSGVTGNTGELFF
TGTGCCACCACACTAGGGACTAGCGGGGTTACTGGTAACACCGGGGAGCTGTTTTTT
>.|TRBJ1-2|TRBV28|.
CASSFGRYGYTF
TGTGCCAGCAGTTTCGGCCGCTATGGCTACACCTTC
>TRBD1|TRBJ1-3|TRBV3-1/TRBV3-2|.
CASSQVGGQGASRGNTIYF
TGTGCCAGCAGCCAAGTAGGAGGACAGGGGGCATCTCGCGGAAACACCATATATTTT
>.|TRBJ2-7|TRBV5-6|.
CASRQQSYEQYF
TGTGCCAGCAGGCAACAGTCCTACGAGCAGTACTTC
>TRBD1|TRBJ1-2|TRBV19|.
CASNNDRAVYGYTF
TGTGCCAGTAATAACGACAGGGCAGTCTATGGCTACACCTTC
>.|TRBJ2-3|TRBV24-1|.
CATSVTGHDTQYF
TGTGCCACCAGTGTTACCGGGCACGATACGCAGTATTTT
>.|TRBJ1-2|TRBV6-5|.
CASRNDRHGYTF
TGTGCCAGCAGGAACGACAGGCATGGCTACACCTTC
>TRBD1|TRBJ1-5|TRBV4-2|few
CASSQEGRGPQPQHF
TGTGCCAGCAGCCAAGAGGGCAGGGGGCCTCAGCCCCAGCATTTT
>.|TRBJ2-2|TRBV21-1|.
CARPLTEESNPGELFF
TGTGCCAGACCACTAACAGAGGAGAGCAACCCCGGGGAGCTGTTTTTT
>TRBD2|TRBJ2-1|TRBV7-2|.
CASSLVAGHNEQFF
TGTGCCAGCAGCTTAGTAGCGGGTCACAATGAGCAGTTCTTC
>TRBD1|TRBJ2-2|TRBV6-5|.
CASRGTGKTGELFF
TGTGCCAGCAGGGGGACAGGAAAAACCGGGGAGCTGTTTTTT
>TRBD2|TRBJ2-3|TRBV7-2|.
CASSLGFGGNTDTQYF
TGTGCCAGCAGCTTAGGTTTCGGGGGGAACACAGATACGCAGTATTTT
>.|TRBJ1-2|TRBV12-3/TRBV12-4|.
CASSSGYGYTF
TGTGCCAGCAGTTCTGGCTATGGCTACACCTTC
>.|TRBJ1-2|TRBV19|.
CASSTLVGRGPLNYGYTF
TGTGCCAGTAGTACCCTGGTTGGCAGGGGCCCTCTTAACTATGGCTACACCTTC
>.|TRBJ2-3|TRBV6-5|.
CASSNPPATQYF
TGTGCCAGCAGTAATCCACCGGCTACGCAGTATTTT
>.|TRBJ1-5|TRBV2|once
CASSEEGSNQPQHF
TGTGCCAGCAGTGAAGAGGGGAGCAATCAGCCCCAGCATTTT
>TRBD1|TRBJ2-1|TRBV3-1/TRBV3-2|.
CASSRGQGSYNEQFF
TGTGCCAGCAGCCGTGGACAGGGTTCTTACAATGAGCAGTTCTTC
>.|TRBJ2-7|TRBV6-1|.
CASSDIYEQYF
TGTGCCAGCAGTGATATTTACGAGCAGTACTTC
>.|TRBJ1-4|TRBV19|.
CASSGTHNEKLFF
TGTGCCAGTTCCGGGACACACAATGAAAAACTGTTTTTT
>TRBD2|TRBJ2-5|TRBV3-1/TRBV3-2|.
CASSRTSGGAKETQYF
TGTGCCAGCAGCCGGACTAGCGGGGGGGCCAAAGAGACCCAGTACTTC
>TRBD1|TRBJ2-3|TRBV6-6|.
CASRAGTALSTDTQYF
TGTGCCAGCAGGGCTGGGACAGCCCTTAGCACAGATACGCAGTATTTT
>.|TRBJ2-1|TRBV29-1|.
CSGARATGNEQFF
TGCAGCGGAGCGAGGGCCACAGGGAATGAGCAGTTCTTC
>TRBD2|TRBJ2-7|TRBV11-2|few
CASSLDSTSGGPRSYEQYF
TGTGCCAGCAGCTTAGACTCTACTAGCGGGGGGCCTCGCTCCTACGAGCAGTACTTC
>TRBD2|TRBJ2-3|TRBV3-1/TRBV3-2|.
CASSPFLSGGTTDTQYF
TGTGCCAGCAGCCCATTCCTTAGCGGGGGGACCACAGATACGCAGTATTTT
>TRBD1|TRBJ1-1|TRBV3-1/TRBV3-2|once
CASSHRQGPNTEAFF
TGTGCCAGCAGCCATAGACAGGGGCCCAACACTGAAGCTTTCTTT
>.|TRBJ2-7|TRBV27|.
CASSLSYPRASSYEQYF
TGTGCCAGCAGTTTATCGTACCCCAGGGCGAGCTCCTACGAGCAGTACTTC
>.|TRBJ2-7|TRBV3-1/TRBV3-2|.
CASSQVLGFYEQYF
TGTGCCAGCAGCCAAGTTTTAGGGTTTTACGAGCAGTACTTC
>.|TRBJ2-3|TRBV4-3|.
CASSHFSEGEDTQYF
TGCGCCAGCAGCCATTTTAGTGAGGGAGAAGATACGCAGTATTTT
>.|TRBJ1-1|TRBV7-8|.
CATSWGRDTEAFF
TGTGCCACCTCCTGGGGGAGAGACACTGAAGCTTTCTTT
>.|TRBJ1-1|TRBV7-9|.
CASSLGLANTEAFF
TGTGCCAGCAGCTTAGGGCTTGCTAACACTGAAGCTTTCTTT
>TRBD1|TRBJ2-6|TRBV18|.
CASSGTGGDSGANVLTF
TGTGCCAGCTCAGGGACAGGGGGCGACTCTGGGGCCAACGTCCTGACTTTC
>.|TRBJ1-3|TRBV2|.
CASLGDTIYF
TGTGCCAGCCTAGGGGACACCATATATTTT
>.|TRBJ1-2|TRBV3-1/TRBV3-2|.
CASSTNGWYGPNYGYTF
TGTGCCAGCAGCACCAATGGTTGGTACGGACCTAACTATGGCTACACCTTC
>.|TRBJ1-2|TRBV4-3|.
CASSQELGAGGYTF
TGCGCCAGCAGCCAAGAATTAGGGGCGGGAGGCTACACCTTC
>.|TRBJ1-1|TRBV3-1/TRBV3-2|once
CASSQDGQSLIGAFF
TGTGCCAGCAGCCAAGACGGACAGTCTCTCATCGGAGCTTTCTTT